A selection of T cell receptor beta chains follows, all from one sample in a study of blood T cell repertoires in COVID-19. Measured with immunoSEQ multiplex PCR; TCRdb has only the in-frame clones, and not every one. The sample comprises 300,000 to 400,000 clones, roughly 85% of which are singletons, and 7.2% rests with the top ten. Sample: peripheral blood. The receptors shown here come from a human donor in a cohort sampled during active COVID-19. CDR3s include the opening cysteine and the closing phenylalanine or tryptophan. The D gene is left open where the match is weak. Not every row has a clone size; where given, it reads once, few, many or a size class.

J: TRBJ2-7; size: .; D: TRBD2; V: TRBV6-5; DNA: TGTGCCAGCAGTTACTCCCCCGGACTAGGAACCTACGAGCAGTACTTC; CDR3: CASSYSPGLGTYEQYF
J: TRBJ1-5; size: .; D: .; V: TRBV27; DNA: TGTGCCAGCAGTTTCACAGGGACCGTTAATCAGCCCCAGCATTTT; CDR3: CASSFTGTVNQPQHF
J: TRBJ1-6; size: .; D: TRBD1; V: TRBV27; DNA: TGTGCCAGCAGCTTCCGACAGGGGTCCTCCTCCTATAATTCACCCCTCCACTTT; CDR3: CASSFRQGSSSYNSPLHF
J: TRBJ2-1; size: .; D: TRBD2; V: TRBV2; DNA: TGTGCCAGCAGTAGGCTAGCGGGGGCTCTGGGCGATGAGCAGTTCTTC; CDR3: CASSRLAGALGDEQFF
J: TRBJ2-5; size: .; D: .; V: TRBV2; DNA: TGTGCCAGCCTTATGCGTCCGAGGGAGCTCCAAGAGACCCAGTACTTC; CDR3: CASLMRPRELQETQYF
J: TRBJ2-5; size: .; D: TRBD1; V: TRBV7-3; DNA: TGTGCCAGCAGCCGGACAGGGGAAGGAGAGACCCAGTACTTC; CDR3: CASSRTGEGETQYF
J: TRBJ2-5; size: .; D: .; V: TRBV9; DNA: TGTGCCAGCAGCGTTGCGGGGCCGGGAGAGACCCAGTACTTC; CDR3: CASSVAGPGETQYF
J: TRBJ1-2; size: .; D: .; V: TRBV5-6; DNA: TGTGCCAGCAATCGGCCGGGACAAGTATCGGGTGGCTACACCTTC; CDR3: CASNRPGQVSGGYTF
J: TRBJ1-1; size: few; D: .; V: TRBV9; DNA: TGTGCCAGCAGCGTAGTCCCAGGCGACACTGAAGCTTTCTTT; CDR3: CASSVVPGDTEAFF
J: TRBJ2-2; size: .; D: .; V: TRBV6-5; DNA: TGTGCCAGCAGTCGACTAAACGGGGAGCTGTTTTTT; CDR3: CASSRLNGELFF
J: TRBJ1-4; size: .; D: .; V: TRBV7-9; DNA: TGTGCCAGCAGCTTAGTGGGGGAGGCTAATGAAAAACTGTTTTTT; CDR3: CASSLVGEANEKLFF
J: TRBJ2-5; size: .; D: TRBD2; V: TRBV6-2/TRBV6-3; DNA: TGTGCCAGCAGCTCCCCGCCTAGCGGGGTTGAGACCCAGTACTTC; CDR3: CASSSPPSGVETQYF
J: TRBJ2-1; size: .; D: TRBD1; V: TRBV9; DNA: TGTGCCAGCGGCAATCCCGGGACAGGAAACAATGAGCAGTTCTTC; CDR3: CASGNPGTGNNEQFF
J: TRBJ2-1; size: .; D: TRBD2; V: TRBV3-1/TRBV3-2; DNA: TGTGCCAGCAGCCCCGGACTAGCGGCAACGAGCTCCTACAATGAGCAGTTCTTC; CDR3: CASSPGLAATSSYNEQFF
J: TRBJ2-5; size: .; D: TRBD1; V: TRBV18; DNA: TGTGCCAGCTCCCGGGACAGACAAGAGACCCAGTACTTC; CDR3: CASSRDRQETQYF
J: TRBJ2-7; size: .; D: .; V: TRBV7-9; DNA: TGTGCCAGCAGCGAAACAGGGTATAAGGGTGGTGACGAGCAGTACTTC; CDR3: CASSETGYKGGDEQYF
J: TRBJ1-2; size: .; D: TRBD1; V: TRBV20-1; DNA: TGCAGTGCTTGGACAGGCTATGGCTACACCTTC; CDR3: CSAWTGYGYTF
J: TRBJ2-5; size: .; D: TRBD1; V: TRBV15; DNA: TGTGCCACCAGCAGAGATCCGGGACAGGTGGAGACCCAGTACTTC; CDR3: CATSRDPGQVETQYF
J: TRBJ1-6; size: once; D: TRBD1; V: TRBV5-1; DNA: TGCGCCAGCAGCTTAACCGGGACAGCAACCTCCTATAATTCACCCCTCCACTTT; CDR3: CASSLTGTATSYNSPLHF
J: TRBJ1-3; size: .; D: TRBD1; V: TRBV4-2; DNA: TGTGCCAGCAGCCGCGGGACAGCAAGTTCTGGAAACACCATATATTTT; CDR3: CASSRGTASSGNTIYF
J: TRBJ2-3; size: .; D: .; V: TRBV24-1; DNA: TGTGCCACCAGTGGAGGGACTAGCACAGATACGCAGTATTTT; CDR3: CATSGGTSTDTQYF
J: TRBJ1-3; size: .; D: .; V: TRBV18; DNA: TGTGCCAGCTCACCACCGATAGGAGGAAGCTCTGGAAACACCATATATTTT; CDR3: CASSPPIGGSSGNTIYF
J: TRBJ2-7; size: few; D: TRBD1; V: TRBV4-1; DNA: TGCGCCAGCAGCCTGGACAGGGGAGTCTCGTACGAGCAGTACTTC; CDR3: CASSLDRGVSYEQYF
J: TRBJ1-2; size: once; D: .; V: TRBV6-5; DNA: TGTGCCAGCAGTTACCGGGGGTTTCGTGGCTACACCTTC; CDR3: CASSYRGFRGYTF
J: TRBJ1-1; size: .; D: TRBD1; V: TRBV5-8; DNA: TGTGCCAGCAGCGAAGGACAGGTGGAGAACACTGAAGCTTTCTTT; CDR3: CASSEGQVENTEAFF
J: TRBJ1-6; size: .; D: TRBD1; V: TRBV2; DNA: TGTGCCAGCAGGCCTACAGGGGCCCCAAATTCACCCCTCCACTTT; CDR3: CASRPTGAPNSPLHF
J: TRBJ1-2; size: few; D: .; V: TRBV30; DNA: TGTGCCTGGAGTGTAGCGGGGGATGGCTACACCTTC; CDR3: CAWSVAGDGYTF
J: TRBJ2-3; size: .; D: TRBD1; V: TRBV5-6; DNA: TGTGCCACCCGAAGTGGGACAGGGGGACAAGATACGCAGTATTTT; CDR3: CATRSGTGGQDTQYF
J: TRBJ1-5; size: few; D: .; V: TRBV5-1; DNA: TGCGCCAGCAGCGCTATGGGGGGGAGCAATCAGCCCCAGCATTTT; CDR3: CASSAMGGSNQPQHF
J: TRBJ1-5; size: once; D: .; V: TRBV5-6; DNA: TGTGCCAGCAGCTCCAGGGTTGGGAGCAATCAGCCCCAGCATTTT; CDR3: CASSSRVGSNQPQHF
J: TRBJ1-2; size: few; D: TRBD1; V: TRBV4-1; DNA: TGCGCCAGCAGCCAAGTTCCAGGGGGTTTTAACTATGGCTACACCTTC; CDR3: CASSQVPGGFNYGYTF
J: TRBJ2-1; size: .; D: TRBD2; V: TRBV5-4; DNA: TGTGCCAGCAGCCCCCGCCAGCGGGGGGTTATATACAATGAGCAGTTCTTC; CDR3: CASSPRQRGVIYNEQFF